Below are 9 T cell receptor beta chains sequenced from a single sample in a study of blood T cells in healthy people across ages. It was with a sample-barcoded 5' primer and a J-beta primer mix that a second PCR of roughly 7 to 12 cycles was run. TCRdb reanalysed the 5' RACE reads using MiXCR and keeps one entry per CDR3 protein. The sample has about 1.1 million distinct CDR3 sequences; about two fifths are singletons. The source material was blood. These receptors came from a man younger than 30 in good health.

The CDR3 DNA reads TGTGCCAGCAGCTTAGTAGCGGGGGGTCGCTACGAGCAGTACTTC. Its protein product is CASSLVAGGRYEQYF. The rearrangement links TRBV7-2 to TRBJ2-7, with 10 bases fitting TRBD2. Germline CDR1 SGHTA, CDR2 FQGNSA. The CDR3 contains 15 residues. V was clipped by 1 base and J by 3 bases; unmatched bases: 3.

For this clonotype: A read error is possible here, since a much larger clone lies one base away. The CDR3 spells CASSRAGDTEAFF. DNA for the CDR3: TGTGCCAGCAGCCGCGCCGGCGACACTGAAGCTTTCTTT. The chain has TRBV7-3 and TRBJ1-1, with D unresolved. Germline V gene sequence: CDR1 SGHTA, CDR2 FQGTGA. This CDR3 spans 13 amino acids. Trimming removed 5 bases at V and 3 bases at J, with 10 bases between.

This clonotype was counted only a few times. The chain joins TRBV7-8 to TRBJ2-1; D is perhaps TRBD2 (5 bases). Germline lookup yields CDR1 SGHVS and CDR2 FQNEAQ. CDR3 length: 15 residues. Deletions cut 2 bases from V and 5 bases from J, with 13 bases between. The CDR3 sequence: CASSLLRGMDNEQFF. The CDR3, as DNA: TGTGCCAGCAGCTTATTGAGAGGGATGGACAATGAGCAGTTCTTC. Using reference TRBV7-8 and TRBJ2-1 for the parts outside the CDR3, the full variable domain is GAGVSQSPRYKVAKRGQDVALRCDPISGHVSLFWYQQALGQGPEFLTYFQNEAQLDKSGLPSDRFFAERPEGSVSTLKIQRTQQEDSAVYLCASSLLRGMDNEQFFGPGTRLTVL.

This CDR3 is CASSVTGGDSEAFF. The CDR3 bases are TGCGCCAGCAGCGTTACAGGGGGCGACTCTGAAGCTTTCTTT. V gene TRBV5-1 combines with J gene TRBJ1-1; 9 bases match TRBD1. J lost 6 bases, V lost 4 bases, and 7 bases had no gene match. CDR3 length equals 14 residues. Germline V lookup: CDR1 SGHRS, CDR2 YFSETQ.

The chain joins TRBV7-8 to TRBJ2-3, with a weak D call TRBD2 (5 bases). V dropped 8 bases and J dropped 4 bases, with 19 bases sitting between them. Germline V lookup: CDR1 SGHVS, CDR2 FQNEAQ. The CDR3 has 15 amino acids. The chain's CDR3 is CASSKVEVVADTQYF. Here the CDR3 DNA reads TGTGCCAGCTCTAAAGTGGAGGTCGTGGCAGATACGCAGTATTTT.

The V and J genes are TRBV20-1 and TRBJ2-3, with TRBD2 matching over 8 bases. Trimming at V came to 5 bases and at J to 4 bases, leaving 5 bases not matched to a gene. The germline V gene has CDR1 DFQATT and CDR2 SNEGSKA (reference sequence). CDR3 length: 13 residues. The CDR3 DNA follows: TGCAGTGCTCCACGGGGGGGCCCAGATACGCAGTATTTT. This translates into CSAPRGGPDTQYF.

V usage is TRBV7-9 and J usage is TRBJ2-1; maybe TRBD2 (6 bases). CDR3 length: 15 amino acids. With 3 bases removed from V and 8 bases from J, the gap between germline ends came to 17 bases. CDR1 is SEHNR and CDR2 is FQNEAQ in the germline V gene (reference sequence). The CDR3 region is CASSFSSDPLDEQFF. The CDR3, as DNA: TGTGCCAGCAGCTTTTCTAGCGACCCCCTCGATGAGCAGTTCTTC.

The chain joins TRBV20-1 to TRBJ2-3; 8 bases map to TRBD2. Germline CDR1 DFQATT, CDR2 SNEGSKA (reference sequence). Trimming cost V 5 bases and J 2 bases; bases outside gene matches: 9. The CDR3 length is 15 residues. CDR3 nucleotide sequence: TGCAGTGCTCCCCGCCGAGCGGGGGCCACAGATACGCAGTATTTT. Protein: CSAPRRAGATDTQYF.

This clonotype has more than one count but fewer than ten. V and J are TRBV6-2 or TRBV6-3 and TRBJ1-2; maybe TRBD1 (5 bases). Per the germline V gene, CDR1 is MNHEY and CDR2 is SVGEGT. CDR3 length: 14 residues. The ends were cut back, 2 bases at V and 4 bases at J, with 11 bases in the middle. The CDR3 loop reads CASSYVPGVYGYTF. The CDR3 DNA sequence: TGTGCCAGCAGTTACGTGCCGGGGGTCTATGGCTACACCTTC.